In this sample, the clone carrying this TCR beta chain turned up once. Its target is not known. This specimen belongs to a study of shared clonotypes between healthy human individuals. Overall study findings and caveats: Generation probability values for non-shared clonotypes were lower than those for clonotypes shared by all four donors.

Division of CD4+ cells produced a CD45RA+ naive subset and a CD45RA-negative memory subset. Original processing methods: Owing to the provision of junction-only sequences devoid of quality scores by immunoSEQ, filtering differed. TCRdb's copy holds only in-frame clones and misses some; the assay was immunoSEQ multiplex PCR. V, J and clone size derive from that table, while D and trimming were established from the DNA sequence. The profile shows more than 1.2 million clones, around 98.5% of them singletons. The TCR sequence derives from a man under 40 in good health. Sequences were obtained from naive CD4+ T cells sorted from blood. The subset is: CD45RA+ positively selected.

The chain's CDR3 is CASSVQGGEDGYTF. DNA of the CDR3: TGTGCCAGTAGTGTACAGGGGGGAGAAGATGGCTACACCTTC. This sequence joins TRBV19 and TRBJ1-2, with 8 bases identical to TRBD1. The ends lost 5 bases at V and 6 bases at J; junction bases unmatched: 8. This CDR3 has 14 amino acids. Germline V gene lookup returns CDR1 LNHDA and CDR2 SQIVND (reference sequence).